Following are 7 T cell receptor beta chains from one sample sequenced in a study of T cells in Graves' hyperthyroidism and ophthalmopathy. Amplification targeted TCR beta CDR3 regions from RNA transcripts. TCR CDR3 regions were first amplified by RT-PCR with HTBI primers. TCRdb used MiXCR to reprocess the multiplex PCR reads, holding one entry per CDR3 protein. The data show a few hundred thousand distinct CDR3 sequences, under 20% seen once. Input material: blood. Receptors originate from a woman between 18 and 30 years old with Graves' hyperthyroidism.

The sample holds many counts of this clonotype. The rearrangement links TRBV20-1 to TRBJ1-5; TRBD1 is a possible D gene (6 bases). CDR3 length: 14 residues. V lost 0 bases and J lost 5, with 11 bases in between. Germline V gene data show CDR1 as DFQATT and CDR2 as SNEGSKA (reference sequence). The chain's CDR3 is CSARDLGGHQPQHF. The CDR3 DNA follows: TGCAGTGCTAGAGATCTCGGGGGGCATCAGCCCCAGCATTTT.

This clonotype was detected ten times or more. The rearrangement links TRBV12-3 or TRBV12-4 to TRBJ1-1, with D uncertain. V was cut by 6 bases and J by 2 bases, with 4 bases left in between. The CDR3 is made up of 11 amino acids. For the CDR3, the DNA is TGTGCCAGCAGGATAAACACTGAAGCTTTCTTT. Its translation: CASRINTEAFF.

Only one count was recorded for this clonotype. The chain combines TRBV28 with TRBJ2-5, with TRBD2 as a possible D gene (6 bases). The CDR3 sequence is 13 residues long. Trimming stripped 11 bases from V and 1 base from J, with 14 bases between. Germline CDR1 MDHEN, CDR2 SYDVKM. The CDR3: CAANLTSQETQYF. CDR3 coding DNA: TGTGCCGCAAACTTGACTAGCCAAGAGACCCAGTACTTC.

This clonotype was seen repeatedly, ten times or more. The chain carries TRBV6-1 and TRBJ2-7; 10 nucleotides align to TRBD2. Unmatched junction bases numbered 15, after V lost 8 bases and J lost 5 bases. Germline values: CDR1 MNHNS, CDR2 SASEGT. This CDR3 region has 16 residues. CDR3 bases: TGTGCCAGCGGCCTCTCGATGGGACTAGCGAAGAACGAGCAGTACTTC. Its translation is CASGLSMGLAKNEQYF.

Ten or more counts support this clonotype. The V call is TRBV14, the J call TRBJ2-5; D is unclear. The germline gives CDR1 SGHDN, CDR2 FVKESK. The ends were cut back, 1 base at V and 4 bases at J, with 13 bases in the middle. This CDR3 comprises 15 residues. DNA of the CDR3: TGTGCCAGCAGCCAAGTAGACTCGCCCGCAGAGACCCAGTACTTC. Translation gives CASSQVDSPAETQYF. Variable domain in full (rest from reference TRBV14 and TRBJ2-5): EAGVTQFPSHSVIEKGQTVTLRCDPISGHDNLYWYRRVMGKEIKFLLHFVKESKQDESGMPNNRFLAERTGGTYSTLKVQPAELEDSGVYFCASSQVDSPAETQYFGPGTRLLVL.

Ten or more counts support this clonotype. The rearrangement uses TRBV5-1 and TRBJ1-5; weak D call: TRBD1 (6 bases). The CDR3 spans 15 residues. Per the germline V gene, CDR1 is SGHRS and CDR2 is YFSETQ. Trimming cost V 4 bases and J 5 bases, with 16 bases left between them. CDR3 bases: TGCGCCAGCAGCGTGTCCCCACAGGGCGATCAGCCCCAGCATTTT. It encodes CASSVSPQGDQPQHF.

The rearrangement joins TRBV7-2 to TRBJ2-5; 11 nucleotides line up with TRBD2. Germline CDR1 is SGHTA and CDR2 is FQGNSA. The junction had 7 bases not matched to a gene; V was cut back by 6 bases and J by 4 bases. The CDR3 is 15 amino acids. CDR3 sequence reads: CASSEVLAGAETQYF. In DNA, the CDR3 is TGTGCCAGCAGTGAAGTACTAGCGGGAGCAGAGACCCAGTACTTC.